The 15 T cell receptor beta chains in this list originate from one sample, sequenced in a study of T cell responses to AZD1222 COVID-19 vaccine. The protocol was immunoSEQ multiplex PCR, while the TCRdb copy is restricted to in-frame clones and leaves out a portion. The sample contains tens of thousands of clones, approximately 85% of which appear only once. The starting material was peripheral blood, obtained on day 0 of MenACWY control vaccination. The source of these receptors is an adult in good health.

The V call is TRBV28, the J call TRBJ2-7; D not resolved. Trimming left V 6 bases short and J 2 bases short, with 14 bases between. Per germline, CDR1 MDHEN and CDR2 SYDVKM. The CDR3 loop spans 14 amino acids. For the CDR3, the DNA is TGTGCCAGCAGACTTACCGACCCTCCCTACGAGCAGTACTTC. It encodes CASRLTDPPYEQYF. The whole variable domain, remainder taken from reference TRBV28 and TRBJ2-7, is DVKVTQSSRYLVKRTGEKVFLECVQDMDHENMFWYRQDPGLGLRLIYFSYDVKMKEKGDIPEGYSVSREKKERFSLILESASTNQTSMYLCASRLTDPPYEQYFGPGTRLTVT.

Written as DNA, the CDR3 is TGTGCCAGCAGCCAGGGGCCTAGCGGGGGCTTCACAGATACGCAGTATTTT. As protein: CASSQGPSGGFTDTQYF. V usage is TRBV11-2 and J usage is TRBJ2-3; 10 nucleotides line up with TRBD2. The CDR3 is 17 residues long. Germline CDR1 reads SGHAT; CDR2 reads FQNNGV. Germline trimming cut 5 bases from V and 2 bases from J; bases unmatched to any gene: 10.

This chain uses TRBV28 with TRBJ2-7; D gene unclear. Trimming removed 3 bases at V and 9 bases at J, with 12 bases between. Germline CDR1 MDHEN, CDR2 SYDVKM. The CDR3 totals 12 residues. CDR3 in DNA: TGTGCCAGCAGTTTGATCCCTCCCGTGCAGTACTTC. This codes for CASSLIPPVQYF.

J is TRBJ2-1 and V is TRBV4-3, with D possibly matching TRBD1 (5 bases). The V and J ends lost 0 bases and 6 bases respectively, with 15 bases between them. The CDR3 is made up of 16 amino acids. The V gene's germline CDR1 is LGHNA and CDR2 YSLEER. This CDR3 is CASSQESAGFGNEQFF. In nucleotides, the CDR3 is TGCGCCAGCAGCCAAGAATCGGCAGGGTTTGGCAATGAGCAGTTCTTC.

This clone was observed once. This chain joins TRBV28 and TRBJ2-7; 12 nucleotides agree with TRBD2. This CDR3 is 15 amino acids long. Per the germline V gene, CDR1 is MDHEN and CDR2 is SYDVKM. The V gene end was trimmed by 6 bases and the J gene end by 6 bases; junction bases not matched to a gene: 9. The CDR3 region has the DNA TGTGCCAGCAGAGCTAGCGGGAGGGCCTGGAGCGAGCAGTACTTC. Translated: CASRASGRAWSEQYF.

This chain connects TRBV4-3 to TRBJ1-1; weak D call: TRBD1 (5 bases). The CDR3 consists of 16 residues. V lost 1 base, J lost 4 bases, and 16 bases lay in between. Germline loops: CDR1 LGHNA, CDR2 YSLEER. This chain's CDR3 is CASSQAPGLISTEAFF. CDR3 nucleotide sequence: TGCGCCAGCAGCCAAGCCCCAGGGCTGATATCCACTGAAGCTTTCTTT.

The chain links TRBV11-2 to TRBJ1-1; 9 bases match TRBD1. V shed 2 bases and J 4 bases; nucleotides not matched to a gene: 8. Germline assignment: CDR1 SGHAT and CDR2 FQNNGV. CDR3 length equals 16 residues. The CDR3 nucleotides are TGTGCCAGCAGCTTATCCGGACAGGGGTTCGGCACTGAAGCTTTCTTT. This codes for CASSLSGQGFGTEAFF. Filled out from reference TRBV11-2 and TRBJ1-1, the complete variable domain reads EAGVAQSPRYKIIEKRQSVAFWCNPISGHATLYWYQQILGQGPKLLIQFQNNGVVDDSQLPKDRFSAERLKGVDSTLKIQPAKLEDSAVYLCASSLSGQGFGTEAFFGQGTRLTVV.

As to this clone: A read error may account for a junction end that differs from germline. The chain recombines TRBV7-7 with TRBJ2-5, with TRBD2 matching 8 bases. The CDR3 is made up of 14 amino acids. Per germline, CDR1 SSHAT and CDR2 FNYEAQ (reference sequence). CDR3 region: CASSPAGELETQYF. The CDR3 coding sequence is TGTGCTAGCAGCCCAGCGGGAGAGCTAGAGACCCAGTACTTC.

The chain uses TRBV6-5 and TRBJ2-2, with D perhaps matching TRBD1 (6 bases). Germline V CDR1 and CDR2: MNHEY, SVGAGI. The CDR3 has 14 amino acids. Trimming removed 7 bases at V and 0 bases at J, with 9 bases between. The CDR3 sequence is CASKRQANTGELFF. The CDR3 DNA is TGTGCCAGCAAAAGACAGGCGAACACCGGGGAGCTGTTTTTT.

V is TRBV5-1 and J is TRBJ2-1; the D gene is possibly TRBD2 (5 bases). Trimming took off 0 bases at V and 3 bases at J, with 10 bases between the two ends. Germline lookup yields CDR1 SGHRS and CDR2 YFSETQ. CDR3 length equals 15 residues. In DNA form, the CDR3 reads TGCGCCAGCAGCTTGGTCGGGAACGACTACAATGAGCAGTTCTTC. Residues: CASSLVGNDYNEQFF.

Within the sample, this clone is large (0.1 to 1%). The CDR3 protein is CASSFSPSQGGANVLTF. Written as DNA, the CDR3 is TGTGCCAGCAGCTTCTCACCGTCTCAGGGTGGGGCCAACGTCCTGACTTTC. The rearrangement joins TRBV7-9 to TRBJ2-6, with a tentative D call TRBD1 (5 bases). Trimming left V 3 bases short and J 3 bases short, with 15 bases between. This CDR3 has 17 amino acids. The germline V gene encodes CDR1 SEHNR and CDR2 FQNEAQ (reference sequence).

The table lists this clone with a count of one. V gene TRBV5-1 combines with J gene TRBJ1-6; D uncertain. CDR3 length equals 17 residues. The V and J ends lost 1 base and 0 bases respectively, with 11 bases between them. Germline loops: CDR1 SGHRS, CDR2 YFSETQ. Written as DNA, the CDR3 is TGCGCCAGCAGCTTGCTTCCGGGAACCTCCTATAATTCACCCCTCCACTTT. Protein: CASSLLPGTSYNSPLHF.

The chain carries TRBV3-1 (or the pseudogene TRBV3-2) and TRBJ1-1, with D uncertain. The CDR3 totals 12 residues. The germline V and J ends were trimmed by 3 bases and 0 bases, with 2 bases remaining between them. Germline V CDR1 and CDR2: LGHDT, YNNKEL (reference sequence). CDR3 amino acids: CASSQMNTEAFF. In DNA, the CDR3 is TGTGCCAGCAGCCAGATGAACACTGAAGCTTTCTTT.

This clone came up once. This chain joins TRBV20-1 and TRBJ1-4; D may be TRBD1 (5 bases). CDR1 and CDR2 from the germline V gene are DFQATT and SNEGSKA (reference sequence). Deletions cut 3 bases from V and 8 bases from J, with 19 bases between. The CDR3 has 15 amino acids. CDR3 region: CSASKPGPGGEKLFF. The CDR3 region has the DNA TGCAGTGCTAGTAAACCCGGGCCCGGGGGAGAAAAACTGTTTTTT.

This sequence joins TRBV7-2 and TRBJ2-2; 8 bases agree with TRBD1. With V trimmed by 5 bases and J by 7 bases, 15 bases remained unmatched. Germline V gene sequence: CDR1 SGHTA, CDR2 FQGNSA. This CDR3 is built from 17 residues. CDR3 bases: TGTGCCAGCAGCGGACGACAGGGGACGGTCTTTGGCGGGGAGCTGTTTTTT. Translation gives CASSGRQGTVFGGELFF.